This T cell receptor beta chain came from a study of CD8+ T cells in alopecia areata. The table lists this clone with a few counts. Its antigen is still unknown. Trimming cost V 2 bases and J 2 bases; bases outside gene matches: 4. The CDR3 spans 15 residues. CDR1 MGHRA and CDR2 YSYEKL come from the germline V gene. Study results and limitations: Scalp and blood retained many expanded lesional clones during tofacitinib.

As the sequencing template, cDNA was produced by extracting RNA and reverse transcribing it. Assay: immunoSEQ multiplex PCR; the TCRdb copy retains only in-frame clones and omits some. Here the sample spans 200,000 or so clones, 58% being singletons. As to treatment: oral pan-JAK inhibitor, 5-10 mg twice daily. The source material was CD4+ T cells sorted from blood, sampled at week 24, from a patient treated with tofacitinib. The origin of this receptor is a human donor with alopecia areata. The rearrangement uses TRBV4-1 and TRBJ2-7; TRBD1 matches at 9 bases. The CDR3 coding sequence is TGCGCCAGCAGCCAACCGGGACAGGGCCCCTACGAGCAGTACTTC. Translated, it gives CASSQPGQGPYEQYF.